The clone carrying this T cell receptor beta chain was detected only a few times. Its target is not known. The entry originates in a study of early T cells in non-severe SARS-CoV-2 infection. About the study: From unsorted whole blood, bulk RNA was sequenced, and the chains remained unpaired. The study's findings and limits: Reliance on VDJdb matching favored anti-spike CD8 responses; private and CD4 specificities were missed.

V was shortened by 0 bases and J by 7 bases, with 12 bases between the two germline ends. The CDR3 is made up of 14 amino acids. Germline V CDR1 and CDR2: LGHNA, YSLEER. Unique molecular identifiers were attached to individual cDNA molecules. TCRdb re-derived calls from the 5' RACE reads in MiXCR, one entry per CDR3 protein. The sample has about 60,000 distinct CDR3 sequences, around 12% seen once. The chain recombines TRBV4-3 with TRBJ1-2; D is uncertain. Specimen: whole blood. The clonotype originates from an adult who was a healthcare worker with PCR-confirmed SARS-CoV-2 infection or an uninfected control (not recorded which). As DNA, the CDR3 is TGCGCCAGCAGCCAAGACGCAGGCTGGGGTGGCTACACCTTC. Amino acids: CASSQDAGWGGYTF.